One and the same sample provided the 18 T cell receptor beta chains below, sequenced in a study of T cell responses to AZD1222 COVID-19 vaccine. TCRdb's copy holds only in-frame clones and misses some; the assay was immunoSEQ multiplex PCR. The sample contains 89,000 or so clones, around nine tenths of which appear only once. Sample: peripheral blood, taken 28 days after the second AZD1222 dose. These receptors were taken from an adult who received the AZD1222 COVID-19 vaccine.

The rearrangement joins TRBV5-6 to TRBJ1-4, with 9 bases fitting TRBD1. Trimming at V came to 6 bases and at J to 8 bases, leaving 8 bases not matched to a gene. The CDR3 extends over 14 amino acids. Germline CDR1 is SGHDT and CDR2 is YYEEEE. This chain's CDR3 is CASTYGQGLEKLFF. CDR3 nucleotide sequence: TGTGCCAGCACCTACGGACAGGGGTTGGAAAAACTGTTTTTT.

This CDR3 is CASSESWDRRDSPLHF. The DNA of the CDR3 is TGTGCCAGCAGTGAATCCTGGGACAGGAGGGATTCACCCCTCCACTTT. The J gene is TRBJ1-6, the V gene TRBV25-1; TRBD1 matches at 8 bases. The germline gives CDR1 MGHDK, CDR2 SYGVNS. The ends lost 1 base at V and 8 bases at J; junction bases unmatched: 7. The CDR3 totals 16 residues. Drawing the rest from reference TRBV25-1 and TRBJ1-6, the complete variable domain is EADIYQTPRYLVIGTGKKITLECSQTMGHDKMYWYQQDPGMELHLIHYSYGVNSTEKGDLSSESTVSRIRTEHFPLTLESARPSHTSQYLCASSESWDRRDSPLHFGNGTRLTVT.

This clone was detected only once. The chain links TRBV3-1 (or the pseudogene TRBV3-2) to TRBJ1-2, with TRBD1 matching over 7 bases. Germline CDR1 reads LGHDT; CDR2 reads YNNKEL (reference sequence). The length of the CDR3 is 15 residues. V lost 0 bases, J lost 3 bases, and 4 bases stayed unmatched. In nucleotides, the CDR3 is TGTGCCAGCAGCCAAGACAGTCAGGGGGACTATGGCTACACCTTC. Protein sequence: CASSQDSQGDYGYTF.

This chain links TRBV28 with TRBJ1-2, with a tentative D call TRBD1 (6 bases). The CDR3 length is 16 residues. The germline V gene encodes CDR1 MDHEN and CDR2 SYDVKM. The V end was cut by 6 bases, the J end by 4 bases, with 21 bases between. The CDR3 is CASSRGGAKPLYGYTF. The CDR3 DNA sequence: TGTGCCAGCAGCCGAGGGGGGGCCAAACCCCTCTATGGCTACACCTTC.

V usage is TRBV7-9 and J usage is TRBJ1-5; possibly TRBD1 for D (6 bases). V lost 3 bases, J lost 7 bases, and 10 bases lay in between. This CDR3 region has 13 residues. Germline V gene lookup returns CDR1 SEHNR and CDR2 FQNEAQ (reference sequence). CDR3 bases: TGTGCCAGCAGCTTGGGGGGCTGGCAGCCCCAGCATTTT. Encoded protein: CASSLGGWQPQHF.

The V and J genes are TRBV10-1 and TRBJ2-3; D is uncertain. Germline CDR1 and CDR2: WNHNN and SYGVQD (reference sequence). The CDR3 covers 16 residues. V was clipped by 4 bases and J by 4 bases, with 18 bases between them. CDR3 bases: TGCGCCAGCAGTGGAACGGGCATCCCTCAGGCAGATACGCAGTATTTT. Translated, it gives CASSGTGIPQADTQYF.

V and J are TRBV7-9 and TRBJ2-6; a weak D match, TRBD2 (5 bases). The CDR3 runs 15 residues. Between the trimmed V and J ends, which lost 6 bases and 4 bases, there was a span of 13 bases. Germline CDR1 reads SEHNR; CDR2 reads FQNEAQ (reference sequence). This chain's CDR3 is CASSPSGRGANVLTF. As DNA, the CDR3 is TGTGCCAGCAGTCCCTCTGGGAGAGGGGCCAACGTCCTGACTTTC.

This sequence joins TRBV7-4 and TRBJ1-3; possibly TRBD1 for D (5 bases). Germline V CDR1 and CDR2: SGHVT, SQSDAQ. V shed 1 base and J shed 0 bases, with 13 bases lying between them. The CDR3 is 17 amino acids. CDR3 in DNA: TGTGCCAGCAGCTTAGTAACGCAGGGCCCCTCTGGAAACACCATATATTTT. Amino acids: CASSLVTQGPSGNTIYF.

V and J are TRBV19 and TRBJ2-2, with 9 nucleotides matching TRBD1. Trimming at V came to 3 bases and at J to 5 bases, leaving 4 bases not matched to a gene. CDR3 length: 15 amino acids. The germline V gene encodes CDR1 LNHDA and CDR2 SQIVND (reference sequence). CDR3 DNA sequence: TGTGCCAGTAGTATGTGGACAGGGGTGACCGGGGAGCTGTTTTTT. This translates into CASSMWTGVTGELFF.

The gene calls are TRBV29-1 and TRBJ2-1; D perhaps matches TRBD1 (6 bases). V shed 4 bases and J shed 9 bases, with 16 bases lying between them. The CDR3 is made up of 13 amino acids. The germline V gene has CDR1 SQVTM and CDR2 ANQGSEA. The DNA of the CDR3 is TGCAGCGTTGTACACGAGATACAGGGTGAGCAGTTCTTC. Translated, it gives CSVVHEIQGEQFF.

Written as DNA, the CDR3 is TGTGCCAGCAGCTCCGGCCCAGCGGATGAAGAGACCCAGTACTTC. Translation gives CASSSGPADEETQYF. The gene calls are TRBV11-2 and TRBJ2-5; D is perhaps TRBD2 (5 bases). V gave up 4 bases and J gave up 3 bases, with 15 bases separating them. CDR3 length equals 15 residues. In germline, CDR1 is SGHAT, CDR2 FQNNGV. The full variable domain, rest sourced from reference TRBV11-2 and TRBJ2-5, is EAGVAQSPRYKIIEKRQSVAFWCNPISGHATLYWYQQILGQGPKLLIQFQNNGVVDDSQLPKDRFSAERLKGVDSTLKIQPAKLEDSAVYLCASSSGPADEETQYFGPGTRLLVL.

V and J are TRBV10-2 and TRBJ2-2; D may be TRBD1 or TRBD2 (5 bases each). The CDR3 is made up of 18 amino acids. Germline V CDR1 and CDR2: WSHSY, SAAADI. Trimming cost V 5 bases and J 6 bases, with 25 bases left between them. CDR3 bases: TGCGCCAGCAGTCCGGATCAGGGATTCGGGATGGGGGCCGGGGAGCTGTTTTTT. Residues: CASSPDQGFGMGAGELFF.

The sample holds a few counts of this clone. The J gene is TRBJ1-1, the V gene TRBV10-2; D might be TRBD1 (5 bases). Germline lookup yields CDR1 WSHSY and CDR2 SAAADI. The CDR3 loop spans 15 amino acids. V lost 4 bases to trimming and J lost 4 bases, with 16 bases between them. CDR3 coding DNA: TGCGCCAGCAGTGGCACCAACAGAGGGGCCACTGAAGCTTTCTTT. Translation gives CASSGTNRGATEAFF.

The chain is built from TRBV9 and TRBJ1-6; D not resolved. The germline V and J ends were trimmed by 0 bases and 7 bases, with 8 bases remaining between them. The CDR3 is 14 residues long. From germline, CDR1 is SGDLS and CDR2 YYNGEE. CDR3 nucleotides: TGTGCCAGCAGCGTAGTGGAGGCCAATTCACCCCTCCACTTT. Protein product: CASSVVEANSPLHF.

This rearrangement joins TRBV28 to TRBJ1-1; D might be TRBD1 (5 bases). The V end was cut by 4 bases, the J end by 0 bases, with 12 bases between. From germline, CDR1 is MDHEN and CDR2 SYDVKM. This CDR3 region has 15 residues. The CDR3 DNA reads as TGTGCCAGCAGTTCGGAGGGGAACCTGAACACTGAAGCTTTCTTT. Amino acid sequence: CASSSEGNLNTEAFF.

The chain carries TRBV3-1 (or the pseudogene TRBV3-2) and TRBJ2-2, with 7 bases lining up with TRBD1. The trim removed 4 bases at V and 2 bases at J, leaving 1 base unmatched. The CDR3 length is 14 residues. Germline V gene lookup returns CDR1 LGHDT and CDR2 YNNKEL (reference sequence). The CDR3 DNA is TGTGCCAGCAGCCGGGACAGAAACACCGGGGAGCTGTTTTTT. It specifies CASSRDRNTGELFF.

The chain carries TRBV9 and TRBJ1-1, with D perhaps TRBD1 (5 bases). The V gene lost 0 bases and the J gene lost 5 bases, with 11 bases spanning the gap. This CDR3 contains 14 residues. CDR1 and CDR2 (germline): SGDLS, YYNGEE. CDR3 region: CASSVGQGWTEAFF. The CDR3 bases are TGTGCCAGCAGCGTAGGGCAGGGCTGGACTGAAGCTTTCTTT. Full variable domain (remainder filled in from reference TRBV9 and TRBJ1-1): DSGVTQTPKHLITATGQRVTLRCSPRSGDLSVYWYQQSLDQGLQFLIQYYNGEERAKGNILERFSAQQFPDLHSELNLSSLELGDSALYFCASSVGQGWTEAFFGQGTRLTVV.

This rearrangement joins TRBV2 to TRBJ2-5; weak D call: TRBD1 (6 bases). The CDR3 covers 12 residues. CDR1 SNHLY and CDR2 FYNNEI come from the germline V gene. Trimming shortened V by 8 bases and J by 2 bases, and 9 bases separated the two germline ends. The CDR3, as DNA: TGTGCCAGCCGGACAGATCAAGAGACCCAGTACTTC. Protein: CASRTDQETQYF.